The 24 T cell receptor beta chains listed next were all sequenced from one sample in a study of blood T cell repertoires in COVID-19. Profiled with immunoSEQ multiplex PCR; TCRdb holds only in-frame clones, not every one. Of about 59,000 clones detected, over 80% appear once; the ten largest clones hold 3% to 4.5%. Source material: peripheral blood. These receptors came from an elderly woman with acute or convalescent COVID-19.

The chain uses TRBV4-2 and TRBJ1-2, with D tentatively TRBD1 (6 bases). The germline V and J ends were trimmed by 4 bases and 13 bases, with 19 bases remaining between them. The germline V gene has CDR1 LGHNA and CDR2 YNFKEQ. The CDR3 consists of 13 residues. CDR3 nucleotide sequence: TGTGCCAGCAGCCCAGGGGTCGGCCCAGAGGGCACCTTC. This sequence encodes CASSPGVGPEGTF.

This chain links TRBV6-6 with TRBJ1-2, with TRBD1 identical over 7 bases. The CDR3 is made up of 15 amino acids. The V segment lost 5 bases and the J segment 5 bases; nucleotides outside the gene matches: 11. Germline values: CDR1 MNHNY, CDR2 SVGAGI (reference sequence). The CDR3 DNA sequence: TGTGCCAGCAGTCCCAGACAGGGAGCGAGTTATGGCTACACCTTC. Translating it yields CASSPRQGASYGYTF.

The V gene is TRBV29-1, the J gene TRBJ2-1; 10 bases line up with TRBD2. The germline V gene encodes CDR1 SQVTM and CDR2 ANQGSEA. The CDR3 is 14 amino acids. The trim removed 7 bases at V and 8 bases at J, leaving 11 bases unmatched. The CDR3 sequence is CSGPTSGEGHEQFF. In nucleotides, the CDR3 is TGCAGCGGTCCTACTAGCGGGGAGGGTCATGAGCAGTTCTTC.

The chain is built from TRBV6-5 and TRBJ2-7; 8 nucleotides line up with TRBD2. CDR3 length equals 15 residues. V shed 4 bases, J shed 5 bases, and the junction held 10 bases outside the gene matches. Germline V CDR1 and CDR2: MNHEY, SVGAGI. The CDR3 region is CASSFLAGTSDEQYF. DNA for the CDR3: TGTGCCAGCAGTTTTTTAGCGGGGACTTCAGACGAGCAGTACTTC.

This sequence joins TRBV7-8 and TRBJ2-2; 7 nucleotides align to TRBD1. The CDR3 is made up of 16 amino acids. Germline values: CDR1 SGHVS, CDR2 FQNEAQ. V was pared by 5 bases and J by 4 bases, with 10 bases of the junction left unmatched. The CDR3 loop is CASSLLQGQSTGELFF. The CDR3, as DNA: TGTGCCAGCAGCCTTCTACAGGGACAGTCCACCGGGGAGCTGTTTTTT.

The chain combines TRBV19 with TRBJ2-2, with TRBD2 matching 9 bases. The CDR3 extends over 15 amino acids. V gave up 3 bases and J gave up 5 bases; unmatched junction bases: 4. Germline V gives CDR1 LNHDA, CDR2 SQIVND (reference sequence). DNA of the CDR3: TGTGCCAGTAGTATTCAGACTAGCGGAACCGGGGAGCTGTTTTTT. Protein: CASSIQTSGTGELFF.

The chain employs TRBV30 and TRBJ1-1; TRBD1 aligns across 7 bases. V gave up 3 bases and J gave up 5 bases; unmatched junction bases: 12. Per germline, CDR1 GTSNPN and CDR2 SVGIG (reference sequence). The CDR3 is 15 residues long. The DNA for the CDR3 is TGTGCCTGGAGGGGGGACAGTAACTCCCTGACTGAAGCTTTCTTT. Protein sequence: CAWRGDSNSLTEAFF.

For the CDR3, the DNA is TGTGCCAGCAGCTTGACAGGGGCAAAAGCTTTCTTT. Translating gives CASSLTGAKAFF. V usage is TRBV7-9 and J usage is TRBJ1-1, with 8 bases that match TRBD1. V lost 3 bases and J lost 9; bases outside the gene matches: 3. This CDR3 has 12 amino acids. Germline-derived CDR1 and CDR2 are SEHNR and FQNEAQ (reference sequence). Complete variable domain (other parts from reference TRBV7-9 and TRBJ1-1): DTGVSQNPRHKITKRGQNVTFRCDPISEHNRLYWYRQTLGQGPEFLTYFQNEAQLEKSRLLSDRFSAERPKGSFSTLEIQRTEQGDSAMYLCASSLTGAKAFFGQGTRLTVV.

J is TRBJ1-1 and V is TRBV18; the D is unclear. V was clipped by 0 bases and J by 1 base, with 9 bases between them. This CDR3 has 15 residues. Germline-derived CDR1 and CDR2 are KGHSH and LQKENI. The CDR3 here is CASSPPVSWNTEAFF. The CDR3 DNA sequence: TGTGCCAGCTCACCACCGGTGAGTTGGAACACTGAAGCTTTCTTT.

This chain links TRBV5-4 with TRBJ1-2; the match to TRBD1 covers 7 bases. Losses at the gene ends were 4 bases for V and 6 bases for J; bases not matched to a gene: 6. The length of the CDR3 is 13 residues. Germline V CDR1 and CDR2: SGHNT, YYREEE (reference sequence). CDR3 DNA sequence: TGTGCCAGCAGCCCCGGGACAGCGGATGGCTACACCTTC. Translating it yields CASSPGTADGYTF.

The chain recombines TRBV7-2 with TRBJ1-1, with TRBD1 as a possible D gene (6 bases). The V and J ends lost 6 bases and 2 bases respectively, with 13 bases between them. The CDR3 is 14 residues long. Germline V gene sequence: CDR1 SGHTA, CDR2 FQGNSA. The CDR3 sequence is CASSFRGRNTEAFF. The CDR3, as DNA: TGTGCCAGCAGTTTCAGGGGACGAAACACTGAAGCTTTCTTT.

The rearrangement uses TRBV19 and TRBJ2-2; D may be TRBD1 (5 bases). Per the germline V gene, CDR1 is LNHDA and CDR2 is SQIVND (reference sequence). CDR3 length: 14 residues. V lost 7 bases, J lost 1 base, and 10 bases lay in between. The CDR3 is CASKADKNTGELFF. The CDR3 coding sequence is TGTGCCAGTAAGGCGGACAAGAACACCGGGGAGCTGTTTTTT.

The CDR3 is CASSLVRGLGEQYF. DNA for the CDR3: TGTGCCAGCAGTTTAGTAAGGGGGCTAGGGGAGCAGTACTTC. J is TRBJ2-7 and V is TRBV27; 7 bases fit TRBD1. V lost 2 bases and J lost 7; bases outside the gene matches: 8. In germline, CDR1 is MNHEY, CDR2 SMNVEV (reference sequence). CDR3 length: 14 amino acids.

Written as DNA, the CDR3 is TGCGCCAGCAGCTTGGCCACTAGCGACTACGAGCAGTACTTC. It specifies CASSLATSDYEQYF. V and J are TRBV5-1 and TRBJ2-7, with 7 positions matching TRBD2. Germline CDR1 SGHRS, CDR2 YFSETQ. The CDR3 has 14 residues. J lost 3 bases, V lost 0 bases, and 3 bases had no gene match.

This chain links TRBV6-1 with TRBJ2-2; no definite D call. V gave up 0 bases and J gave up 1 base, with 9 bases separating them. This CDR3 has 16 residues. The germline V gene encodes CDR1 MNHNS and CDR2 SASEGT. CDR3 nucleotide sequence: TGTGCCAGCAGTGAAGCGTTTTGGAGGAACACCGGGGAGCTGTTTTTT. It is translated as CASSEAFWRNTGELFF.

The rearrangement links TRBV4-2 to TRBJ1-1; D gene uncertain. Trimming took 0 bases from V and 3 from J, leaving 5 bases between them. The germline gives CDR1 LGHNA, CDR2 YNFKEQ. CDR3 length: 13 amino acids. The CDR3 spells CASSQESYTEAFF. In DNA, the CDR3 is TGTGCCAGCAGCCAAGAGTCCTACACTGAAGCTTTCTTT.

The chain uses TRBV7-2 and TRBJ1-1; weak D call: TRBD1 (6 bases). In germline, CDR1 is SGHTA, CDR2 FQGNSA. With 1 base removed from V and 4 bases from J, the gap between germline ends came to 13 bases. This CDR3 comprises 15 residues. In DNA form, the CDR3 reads TGTGCCAGCAGCTTAGACCAGGGGTCCGGCACTGAAGCTTTCTTT. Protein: CASSLDQGSGTEAFF.

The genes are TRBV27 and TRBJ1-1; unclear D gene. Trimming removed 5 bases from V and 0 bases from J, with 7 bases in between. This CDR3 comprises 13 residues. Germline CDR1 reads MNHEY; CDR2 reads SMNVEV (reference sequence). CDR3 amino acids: CASSLSMNTEAFF. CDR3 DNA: TGTGCCAGCAGTCTGAGTATGAACACTGAAGCTTTCTTT.

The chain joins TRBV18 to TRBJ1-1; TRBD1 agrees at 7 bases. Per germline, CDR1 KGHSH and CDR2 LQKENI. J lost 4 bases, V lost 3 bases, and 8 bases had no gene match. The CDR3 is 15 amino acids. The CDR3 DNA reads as TGTGCCAGCTCACCTCCGGACAGGAGGAGCACTGAAGCTTTCTTT. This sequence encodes CASSPPDRRSTEAFF.

CDR3 in DNA: TGCAGCGTCGGGGGGGTAGAGACCCAGTACTTC. Its translation is CSVGGVETQYF. This chain joins TRBV29-1 and TRBJ2-5, with TRBD2 matching over 8 bases. The germline CDR1 and CDR2 sequences are SQVTM and ANQGSEA. V lost 6 bases, J lost 4 bases, and 1 base stayed unmatched. CDR3 length: 11 residues.

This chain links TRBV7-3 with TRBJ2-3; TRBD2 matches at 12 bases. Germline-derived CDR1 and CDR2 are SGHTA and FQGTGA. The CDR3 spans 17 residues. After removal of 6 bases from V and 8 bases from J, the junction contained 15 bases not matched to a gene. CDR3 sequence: CASSRRLAGDPTSTQYF. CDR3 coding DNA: TGTGCCAGCAGTCGAAGACTAGCGGGAGACCCCACGTCTACGCAGTATTTT.

This CDR3 is CASSFGQGRGDMGTEAFF. The CDR3 nucleotides read TGCGCCAGCAGCTTCGGACAGGGACGAGGGGATATGGGCACTGAAGCTTTCTTT. The V gene is TRBV5-1, the J gene TRBJ1-1, with 8 positions matching TRBD1. Germline lookup yields CDR1 SGHRS and CDR2 YFSETQ. J gave up 4 bases and V 2 bases, and 16 bases lay outside the gene matches. The CDR3 runs 18 residues.

This CDR3 is CASSRLRGEQFF. The CDR3 nucleotides are TGCGCCAGCAGTCGGCTCAGAGGTGAGCAGTTCTTC. The rearrangement links TRBV23-1 to TRBJ2-1, with D uncertain. TRBV23-1 is marked as an open reading frame, function uncertain. This CDR3 contains 12 residues. Trimming removed 4 bases from V and 9 bases from J, with 10 bases in between.

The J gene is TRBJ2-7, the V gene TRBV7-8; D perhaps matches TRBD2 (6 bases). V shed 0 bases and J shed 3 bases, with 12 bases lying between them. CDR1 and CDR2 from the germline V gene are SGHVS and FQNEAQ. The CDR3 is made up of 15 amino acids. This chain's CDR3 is CASSLAPGSSYEQYF. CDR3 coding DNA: TGTGCCAGCAGCTTAGCGCCCGGGAGTAGCTACGAGCAGTACTTC. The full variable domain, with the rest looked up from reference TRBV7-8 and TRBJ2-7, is GAGVSQSPRYKVAKRGQDVALRCDPISGHVSLFWYQQALGQGPEFLTYFQNEAQLDKSGLPSDRFFAERPEGSVSTLKIQRTQQEDSAVYLCASSLAPGSSYEQYFGPGTRLTVT.